The sequence of this T cell receptor beta chain was determined in a study of naive and memory T cell subsets. Ligated cDNA underwent four rounds of PCR with nested alpha and beta constant region primers and SP2. Blood and skin TCR RNA was reverse transcribed with alpha and beta constant primers. TCRdb called the 5' RACE reads again in MiXCR, with one record for every CDR3 protein. This sample has roughly 30,000 distinct CDR3 sequences, with over 15% found just once. This clonotype was seen repeatedly, ten times or more. A UMI-containing oligonucleotide was joined by 3' ligation to the TCR cDNA template. Adult healthy volunteers gave 2.5 ml peripheral blood for whole-blood RNA. Unsorted total RNA, roughly 1 to 1,100 ng, was DNase treated before reverse transcription. This TCR derives from a female donor in good health.

CDR3 loop: CASRAAGAYQETQYF. DNA of the CDR3: TGTGCCAGCAGGGCGGCGGGGGCCTATCAAGAGACCCAGTACTTC. The rearrangement links TRBV6-1 to TRBJ2-5; D perhaps matches TRBD2 (7 bases). The CDR3 runs 15 residues. The germline V gene has CDR1 MNHNS and CDR2 SASEGT. V dropped 6 bases and J dropped 2 bases, with 16 bases sitting between them.